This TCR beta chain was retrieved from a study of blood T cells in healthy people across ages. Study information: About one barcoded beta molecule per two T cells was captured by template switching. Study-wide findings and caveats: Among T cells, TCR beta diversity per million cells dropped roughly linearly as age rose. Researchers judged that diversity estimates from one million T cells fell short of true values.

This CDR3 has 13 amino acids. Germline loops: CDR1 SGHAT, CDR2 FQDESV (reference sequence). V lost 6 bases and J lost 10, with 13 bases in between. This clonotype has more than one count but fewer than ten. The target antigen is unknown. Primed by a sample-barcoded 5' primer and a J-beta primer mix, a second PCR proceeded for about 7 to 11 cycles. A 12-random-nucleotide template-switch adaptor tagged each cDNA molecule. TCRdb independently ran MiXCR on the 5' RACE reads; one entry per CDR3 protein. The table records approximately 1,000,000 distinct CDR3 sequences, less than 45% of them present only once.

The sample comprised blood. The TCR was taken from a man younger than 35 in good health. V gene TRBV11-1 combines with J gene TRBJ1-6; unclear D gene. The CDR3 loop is CASSPAGTSPLHF. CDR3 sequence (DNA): TGTGCCAGCAGTCCCGCGGGCACCTCACCCCTCCACTTT.